This is a list of T cell receptor beta chains from one sample in a study of cytomegalovirus exposure and HLA in healthy donors. Profiling relied on immunoSEQ multiplex PCR, and the TCRdb table lists in-frame clones only, not all of them. The repertoire has 150,000 to 200,000 clones, about 82% of them found once; the top ten carry more than 1.2%. Sequencing was carried out using PBMCs. Every receptor here comes from a woman aged 18 to 35 in good health and CMV-seronegative. Each CDR3 is given with its conserved first and last residue. A D gene is named only where the DNA matches it firmly. Size is stated for part of the rows, as once, few or many counts, or as a class when the clone is expanded.

D,J,size,V,CDR3,DNA
TRBD2,TRBJ2-2,few,TRBV30,CAWSASLGLVTGELFF,TGTGCCTGGAGTGCATCCCTGGGACTAGTCACCGGGGAGCTGTTTTTT
NA,TRBJ2-7,once,TRBV5-4,CASSLETGGEQYF,TGTGCCAGCAGCTTGGAGACAGGCGGCGAGCAGTACTTC
NA,TRBJ1-5,NA,TRBV19,CASKGWGVGVDQPQHF,TGTGCCAGTAAAGGGTGGGGAGTTGGTGTGGATCAGCCCCAGCATTTT
NA,TRBJ2-7,NA,TRBV29-1,CSVEVSGVPYEQYF,TGCAGCGTAGAAGTCTCCGGGGTCCCCTACGAGCAGTACTTC
NA,TRBJ1-6,NA,TRBV10-1,CAGMRSYNSPLHF,TGCGCCGGCATGAGGTCCTATAATTCACCCCTCCACTTT
NA,TRBJ2-2,NA,TRBV10-1,CASSSQGGTGELFF,TGCGCCAGCAGTAGCCAGGGCGGCACCGGGGAGCTGTTTTTT
TRBD1,TRBJ2-5,NA,TRBV10-3,CAISGTAQETQYF,TGTGCCATCAGCGGGACAGCCCAAGAGACCCAGTACTTC
TRBD1,TRBJ1-1,NA,TRBV10-3,CAISDIGTGDSTEAFF,TGTGCCATCAGTGACATCGGGACAGGGGATTCCACTGAAGCTTTCTTT
NA,TRBJ2-3,NA,TRBV7-2,CASSPGTSTDTQYF,TGTGCCAGCAGCCCCGGGACTAGCACAGATACGCAGTATTTT
TRBD2,TRBJ2-1,NA,TRBV7-8,CASRAYGGGINEQFF,TGTGCCAGCAGAGCCTACGGGGGGGGCATAAATGAGCAGTTCTTC
TRBD1,TRBJ1-1,NA,TRBV5-1,CASSLDRGIKAFF,TGCGCCAGCAGCTTGGACAGGGGGATTAAGGCTTTCTTT
NA,TRBJ1-1,once,TRBV7-2,CASSSHQEAFF,TGTGCCAGCAGCTCCCATCAGGAAGCTTTCTTT
NA,TRBJ2-1,NA,TRBV5-1,CASSLWQSLDEQFF,TGCGCCAGCAGCTTGTGGCAGTCCTTGGATGAGCAGTTCTTC
NA,TRBJ2-1,NA,TRBV19,CASSTDSLYNEQFF,TGTGCCAGTAGTACGGACAGTCTTTACAATGAGCAGTTCTTC
NA,TRBJ1-2,NA,TRBV5-6,CASSLYSPTNYGYTF,TGTGCCAGCAGCTTGTACTCGCCAACTAACTATGGCTACACCTTC
TRBD1,TRBJ1-6,NA,TRBV5-1,CASSPGTGKGSPLHF,TGCGCCAGCAGCCCCGGGACAGGTAAAGGTTCACCCCTCCACTTT
NA,TRBJ2-7,NA,TRBV5-4,CASSSVNKYEQYF,TGTGCCAGCAGCTCAGTTAACAAGTACGAGCAGTACTTC
TRBD1,TRBJ1-1,NA,TRBV11-2,CASSFPGTGIMNTEAFF,TGTGCCAGCAGTTTCCCAGGGACAGGGATTATGAACACTGAAGCTTTCTTT
TRBD2,TRBJ2-1,NA,TRBV7-9,CASSLGTSSYNEQFF,TGTGCCAGCAGCTTAGGGACTAGCAGTTACAATGAGCAGTTCTTC
NA,TRBJ2-7,NA,TRBV30,CAWRKDILSYEQYF,TGTGCCTGGAGAAAGGACATTTTATCCTACGAGCAGTACTTC
NA,TRBJ1-4,NA,TRBV18,CASSPLADRLATNEKLFF,TGTGCCAGCTCACCACTAGCTGACCGTCTTGCAACTAATGAAAAACTGTTTTTT
NA,TRBJ1-5,NA,TRBV5-4,CASSLQGSNQPQHF,TGTGCCAGCAGCTTGCAGGGCTCCAATCAGCCCCAGCATTTT
TRBD2,TRBJ2-5,NA,TRBV27,CASSGLGGQTQYF,TGTGCCAGCAGCGGACTAGGAGGACAGACCCAGTACTTC
NA,TRBJ1-1,NA,TRBV6-1,CASVLGGANTEAFF,TGTGCCAGCGTTCTCGGGGGGGCCAACACTGAAGCTTTCTTT
TRBD1,TRBJ2-7,few,TRBV6-5,CASGDRESLYEQYF,TGTGCCAGCGGGGACAGGGAGTCTCTATACGAGCAGTACTTC
TRBD2,TRBJ2-1,NA,TRBV30,CAWSVRLAGANEQFF,TGTGCCTGGAGTGTACGCCTAGCGGGAGCCAATGAGCAGTTCTTC
NA,TRBJ2-7,NA,TRBV14,CASNQGGGRLGGKYF,TGTGCCAGCAACCAAGGCGGGGGCCGGTTGGGGGGAAAGTACTTC
NA,TRBJ1-2,NA,TRBV5-3,CARSPKRGPNGYTF,TGTGCCAGAAGTCCCAAAAGGGGCCCCAATGGCTACACCTTC
NA,TRBJ1-1,NA,TRBV5-1,CASSLGDSNTEAFF,TGCGCCAGCAGCTTGGGTGACAGTAACACTGAAGCTTTCTTT
TRBD2,TRBJ2-1,NA,TRBV2,CASSALSGGGIF,TGTGCCAGCAGTGCGCTGTCGGGAGGCGGGATCTTC
NA,TRBJ2-7,few,TRBV7-6,CASAPPGRGYEQYF,TGTGCCAGCGCACCCCCGGGGAGAGGGTACGAGCAGTACTTC
NA,TRBJ1-2,NA,TRBV28,CASSSHSIYRDQSNYGYTF,TGTGCCAGCAGTTCCCATTCTATATACAGGGACCAATCTAACTATGGCTACACCTTC
NA,TRBJ1-2,NA,TRBV5-5,CASSLGQPDYGYTF,TGTGCCAGCAGCTTGGGACAGCCGGACTATGGCTACACCTTC
NA,TRBJ2-7,few,TRBV4-1,CASSQEEVARDEQYF,TGCGCCAGCAGCCAAGAGGAGGTAGCGAGGGACGAGCAGTACTTC
TRBD1,TRBJ1-2,NA,TRBV10-3,CAIQEDRFGYGYTF,TGTGCCATCCAAGAGGACAGGTTCGGCTATGGCTACACCTTC
NA,TRBJ1-2,few,TRBV19,CASGESQNYGYTF,TGTGCCAGCGGGGAGTCCCAGAACTATGGCTACACCTTC
NA,TRBJ2-7,NA,TRBV19,CASGDTNSYEQYF,TGTGCCAGTGGGGACACAAATTCCTACGAGCAGTACTTC
TRBD1,TRBJ1-3,NA,TRBV7-2,CASSLAGQGVGNTIYF,TGTGCCAGCAGCTTAGCGGGACAGGGGGTCGGAAACACCATATATTTT
TRBD1,TRBJ1-1,NA,TRBV18,CASSPGQGRRNTEAFF,TGTGCCAGCTCACCGGGACAGGGGAGGAGGAACACTGAAGCTTTCTTT
TRBD1,TRBJ2-3,NA,TRBV6-5,CASSSGQTSTDTQYF,TGTGCCAGCAGTTCGGGACAGACTAGCACAGATACGCAGTATTTT
NA,TRBJ1-5,NA,TRBV2,CASRWRGTQPQHF,TGTGCCAGCAGGTGGAGGGGCACACAGCCCCAGCATTTT
NA,TRBJ1-1,NA,TRBV5-1,CASSLGTLMNTEAFF,TGCGCCAGCAGCTTGGGTACTTTAATGAACACTGAAGCTTTCTTT
NA,TRBJ2-4,NA,TRBV14,CASSQPALREENIQYF,TGTGCCAGCAGCCAACCGGCCCTCAGGGAAGAAAACATTCAGTACTTC
NA,TRBJ2-5,NA,TRBV6-1,CASSEAPGRAETQYF,TGTGCCAGCAGTGAAGCCCCGGGCAGGGCAGAGACCCAGTACTTC
NA,TRBJ2-7,NA,TRBV7-2,CASSLGLISYEQYF,TGTGCCAGCAGCTTAGGCCTAATCTCCTACGAGCAGTACTTC
NA,TRBJ1-1,once,TRBV13,CASSRLESVTEAFF,TGTGCCAGCAGCCGACTAGAGTCGGTCACTGAAGCTTTCTTT
TRBD2,TRBJ2-3,NA,TRBV12-5,CASDLQRARLARDTDTQYF,TGTGCTAGTGACTTGCAAAGGGCCCGACTAGCGAGGGACACAGATACGCAGTATTTT
NA,TRBJ1-5,NA,TRBV4-2,CASSPQGNQPQHF,TGTGCCAGCAGCCCCCAGGGTAATCAGCCCCAGCATTTT
NA,TRBJ2-1,NA,TRBV7-2,CASSLDGGTGGNEQFF,TGTGCCAGCAGCTTAGATGGCGGGACCGGGGGCAATGAGCAGTTCTTC
NA,TRBJ2-7,NA,TRBV2,CASYRTPTPYEQYF,TGTGCCAGCTATAGGACTCCTACCCCCTACGAGCAGTACTTC